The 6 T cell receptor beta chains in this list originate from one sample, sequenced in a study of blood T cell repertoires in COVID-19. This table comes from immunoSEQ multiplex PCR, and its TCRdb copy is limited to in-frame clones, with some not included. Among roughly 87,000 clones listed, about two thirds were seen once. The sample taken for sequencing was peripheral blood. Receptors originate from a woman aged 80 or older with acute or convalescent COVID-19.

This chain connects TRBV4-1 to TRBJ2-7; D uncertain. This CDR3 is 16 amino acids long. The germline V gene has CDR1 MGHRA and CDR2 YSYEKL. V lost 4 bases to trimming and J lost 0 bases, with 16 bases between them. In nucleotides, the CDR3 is TGCGCCAGCAGCCTCTTTATGACTGGAAGCTCCTACGAGCAGTACTTC. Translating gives CASSLFMTGSSYEQYF.

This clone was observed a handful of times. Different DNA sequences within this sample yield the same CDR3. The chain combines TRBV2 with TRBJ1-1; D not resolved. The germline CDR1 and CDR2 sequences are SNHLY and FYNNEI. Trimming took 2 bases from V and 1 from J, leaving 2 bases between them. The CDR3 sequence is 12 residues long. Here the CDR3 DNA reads TGTGCCAGCAGTGAACAGAACACTGAAGCTTTCTTT. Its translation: CASSEQNTEAFF. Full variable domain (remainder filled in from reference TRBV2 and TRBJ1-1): EPEVTQTPSHQVTQMGQEVILRCVPISNHLYFYWYRQILGQKVEFLVSFYNNEISEKSEIFDDQFSVERPDGSNFTLKIRSTKLEDSAMYFCASSEQNTEAFFGQGTRLTVV.

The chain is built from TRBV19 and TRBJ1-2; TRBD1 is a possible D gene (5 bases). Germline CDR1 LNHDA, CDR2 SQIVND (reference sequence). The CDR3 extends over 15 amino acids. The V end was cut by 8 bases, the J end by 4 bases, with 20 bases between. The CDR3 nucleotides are TGTGCCAGTGCCAGACGGGCTACCGACAGCTATGGCTACACCTTC. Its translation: CASARRATDSYGYTF.

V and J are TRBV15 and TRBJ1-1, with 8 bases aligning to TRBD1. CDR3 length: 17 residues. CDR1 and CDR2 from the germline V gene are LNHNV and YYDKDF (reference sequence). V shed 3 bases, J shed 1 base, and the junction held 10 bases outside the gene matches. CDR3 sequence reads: CATSRLSLTGANTEAFF. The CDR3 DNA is TGTGCCACCAGCAGGTTATCTCTGACAGGGGCGAACACTGAAGCTTTCTTT.

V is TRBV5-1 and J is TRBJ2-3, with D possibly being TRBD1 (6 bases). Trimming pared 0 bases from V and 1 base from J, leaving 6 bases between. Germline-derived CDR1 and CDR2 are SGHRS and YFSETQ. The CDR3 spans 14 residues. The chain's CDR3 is CASSLDRGTDTQYF. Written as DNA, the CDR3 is TGCGCCAGCAGCTTGGACAGGGGCACAGATACGCAGTATTTT.

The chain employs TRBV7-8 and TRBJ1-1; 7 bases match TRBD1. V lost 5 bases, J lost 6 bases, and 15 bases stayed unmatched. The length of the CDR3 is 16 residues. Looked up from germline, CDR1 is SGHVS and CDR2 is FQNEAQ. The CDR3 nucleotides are TGTGCCAGCAGCGAGAGGACAGGAGTGACAGTGGCTGAAGCTTTCTTT. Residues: CASSERTGVTVAEAFF. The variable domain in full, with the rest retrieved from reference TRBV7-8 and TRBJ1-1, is GAGVSQSPRYKVAKRGQDVALRCDPISGHVSLFWYQQALGQGPEFLTYFQNEAQLDKSGLPSDRFFAERPEGSVSTLKIQRTQQEDSAVYLCASSERTGVTVAEAFFGQGTRLTVV.